This TCR beta chain is from a study of blood T cell repertoires in COVID-19. The protocol was immunoSEQ multiplex PCR, while the TCRdb copy is restricted to in-frame clones and leaves out a portion. The sample shows tens of thousands of clones, more than 80% of them seen only once. CDR3 size: 14 residues. Germline V gene sequence: CDR1 MNHNS, CDR2 SASEGT. J gave up 5 bases and V 2 bases, and 5 bases lay outside the gene matches. The TCR originated in a woman aged 80 or older with acute or convalescent COVID-19. Sequencing was carried out using peripheral blood. This chain joins TRBV6-1 and TRBJ1-2, with TRBD1 matching over 7 bases. The CDR3 bases are TGTGCCAGCAGTGAACAGAGACAGGGATATGGCTACACCTTC. Translation gives CASSEQRQGYGYTF.